This T cell receptor beta chain stems from a study of early T cells in non-severe SARS-CoV-2 infection. Whole-study context: The study sequenced bulk RNA from unsorted whole blood, with chains unpaired.

Unique molecular identifiers were attached to individual cDNA molecules. MiXCR, run by TCRdb on the 5' RACE reads, gives a single entry per CDR3 protein. The table has roughly 54,000 distinct CDR3 sequences, 4.5% to 7% seen once. The CDR3 covers 17 residues. Germline values: CDR1 LGHDT, CDR2 YNNKEL (reference sequence). The V and J ends lost 4 bases and 9 bases respectively, with 25 bases between them. A few counts support this clonotype. This rearrangement joins TRBV3-1 to TRBJ2-1; D uncertain. The source is an adult who was a healthcare worker with PCR-confirmed SARS-CoV-2 infection or an uninfected control (not recorded which). Sample: whole blood. The CDR3 nucleotides read TGTGCCAGCAGCCTCGCCGCTCCCTGGACGATACAAGGTGAGCAGTTCTTC. This gives the protein CASSLAAPWTIQGEQFF.